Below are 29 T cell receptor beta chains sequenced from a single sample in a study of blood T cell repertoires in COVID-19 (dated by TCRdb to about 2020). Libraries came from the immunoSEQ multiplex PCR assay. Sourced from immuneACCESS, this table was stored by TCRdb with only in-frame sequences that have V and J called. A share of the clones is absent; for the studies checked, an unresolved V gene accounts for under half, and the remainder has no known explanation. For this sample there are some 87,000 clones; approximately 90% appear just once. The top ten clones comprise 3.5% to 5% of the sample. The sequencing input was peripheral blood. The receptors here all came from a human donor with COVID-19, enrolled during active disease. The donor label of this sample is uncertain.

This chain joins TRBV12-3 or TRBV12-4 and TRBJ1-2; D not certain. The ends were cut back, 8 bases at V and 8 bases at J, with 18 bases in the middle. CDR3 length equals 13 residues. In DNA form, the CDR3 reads TGTGCCAGCGGCTTCGCCGGCGGGCGCGGCTACACCTTC. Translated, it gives CASGFAGGRGYTF.

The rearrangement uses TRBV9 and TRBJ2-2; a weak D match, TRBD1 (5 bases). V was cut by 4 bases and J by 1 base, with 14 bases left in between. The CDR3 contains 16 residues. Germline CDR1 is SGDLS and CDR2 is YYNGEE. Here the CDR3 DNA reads TGTGCCAGCAGCCAGCGACAGTCAGTGAACACCGGGGAGCTGTTTTTT. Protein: CASSQRQSVNTGELFF.

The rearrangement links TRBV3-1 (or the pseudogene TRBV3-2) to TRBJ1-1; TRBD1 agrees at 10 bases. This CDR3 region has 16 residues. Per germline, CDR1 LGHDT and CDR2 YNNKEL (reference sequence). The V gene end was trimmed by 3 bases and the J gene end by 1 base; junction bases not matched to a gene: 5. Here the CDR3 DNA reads TGTGCCAGCAGCCAGACAGGGGGCCGTAGGAACACTGAAGCTTTCTTT. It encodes CASSQTGGRRNTEAFF.

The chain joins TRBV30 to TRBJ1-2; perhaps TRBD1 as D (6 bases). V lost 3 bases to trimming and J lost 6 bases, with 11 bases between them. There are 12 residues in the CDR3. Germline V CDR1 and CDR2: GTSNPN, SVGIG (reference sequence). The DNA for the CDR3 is TGTGCCTGGAGATCACAGGGCGATGGCTACACCTTC. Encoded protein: CAWRSQGDGYTF.

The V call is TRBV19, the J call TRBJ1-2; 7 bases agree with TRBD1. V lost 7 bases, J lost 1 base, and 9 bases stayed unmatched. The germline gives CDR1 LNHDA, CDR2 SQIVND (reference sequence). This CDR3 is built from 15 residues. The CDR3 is CASNPLRGNNYGYTF. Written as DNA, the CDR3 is TGTGCCAGTAACCCCCTCAGGGGGAATAACTATGGCTACACCTTC.

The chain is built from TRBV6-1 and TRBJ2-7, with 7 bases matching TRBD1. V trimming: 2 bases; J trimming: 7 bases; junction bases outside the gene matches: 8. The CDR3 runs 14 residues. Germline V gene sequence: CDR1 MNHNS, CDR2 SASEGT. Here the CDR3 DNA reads TGTGCCAGCAGTGAAATACAGGGGTCTGGAGAGCAGTACTTC. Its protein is CASSEIQGSGEQYF.

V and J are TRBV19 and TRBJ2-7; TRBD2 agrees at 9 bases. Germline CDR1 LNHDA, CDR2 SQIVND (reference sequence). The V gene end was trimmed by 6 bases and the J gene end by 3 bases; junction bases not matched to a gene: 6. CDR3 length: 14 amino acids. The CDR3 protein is CASRYASGNYEQYF. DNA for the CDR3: TGTGCCAGTAGATACGCTAGCGGGAACTACGAGCAGTACTTC.

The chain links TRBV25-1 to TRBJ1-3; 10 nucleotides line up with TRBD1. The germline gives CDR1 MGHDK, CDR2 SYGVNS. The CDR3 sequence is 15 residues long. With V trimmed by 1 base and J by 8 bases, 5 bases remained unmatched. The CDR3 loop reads CASSESGQGRHTIYF. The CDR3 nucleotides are TGTGCCAGCAGTGAATCGGGACAGGGGAGGCACACCATATATTTT.

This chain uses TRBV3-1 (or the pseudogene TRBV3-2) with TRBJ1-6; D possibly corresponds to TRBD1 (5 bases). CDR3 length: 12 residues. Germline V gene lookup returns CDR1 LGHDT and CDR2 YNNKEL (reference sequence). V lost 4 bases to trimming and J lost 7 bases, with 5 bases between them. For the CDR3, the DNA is TGTGCCAGCAGCCGGACAAATTCACCCCTCCACTTT. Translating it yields CASSRTNSPLHF.

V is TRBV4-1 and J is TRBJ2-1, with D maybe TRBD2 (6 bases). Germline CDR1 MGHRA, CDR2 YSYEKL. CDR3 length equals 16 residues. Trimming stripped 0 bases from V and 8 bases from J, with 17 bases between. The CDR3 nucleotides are TGCGCCAGCAGCCAAGATTGGTTTGGCGGGATCTATGAGCAGTTCTTC. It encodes CASSQDWFGGIYEQFF.

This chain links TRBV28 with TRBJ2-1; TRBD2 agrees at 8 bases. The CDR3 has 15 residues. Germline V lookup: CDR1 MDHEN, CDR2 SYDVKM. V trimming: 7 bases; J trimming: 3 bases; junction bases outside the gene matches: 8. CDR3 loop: CASTPRGGLYNEQFF. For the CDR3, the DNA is TGTGCCAGCACCCCCCGGGGGGGGCTCTACAATGAGCAGTTCTTC.

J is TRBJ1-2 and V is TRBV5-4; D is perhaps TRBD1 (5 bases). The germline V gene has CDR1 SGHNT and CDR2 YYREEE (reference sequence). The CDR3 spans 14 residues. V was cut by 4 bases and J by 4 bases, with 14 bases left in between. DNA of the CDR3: TGTGCCAGCAGCACTCAGACAGCCCTCTATGGCTACACCTTC. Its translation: CASSTQTALYGYTF.

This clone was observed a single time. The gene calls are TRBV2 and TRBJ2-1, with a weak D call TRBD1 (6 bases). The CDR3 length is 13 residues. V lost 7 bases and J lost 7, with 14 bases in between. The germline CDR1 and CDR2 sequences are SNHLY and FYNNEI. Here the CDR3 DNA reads TGTGCCAGCACCTCGGATCAGGGGAATGAGCAGTTCTTC. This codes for CASTSDQGNEQFF. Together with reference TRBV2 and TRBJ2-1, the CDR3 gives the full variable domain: EPEVTQTPSHQVTQMGQEVILRCVPISNHLYFYWYRQILGQKVEFLVSFYNNEISEKSEIFDDQFSVERPDGSNFTLKIRSTKLEDSAMYFCASTSDQGNEQFFGPGTRLTVL.

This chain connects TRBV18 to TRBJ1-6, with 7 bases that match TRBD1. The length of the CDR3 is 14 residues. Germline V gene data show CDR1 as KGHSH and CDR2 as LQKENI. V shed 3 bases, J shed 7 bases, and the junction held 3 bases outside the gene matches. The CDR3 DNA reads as TGTGCCAGCTCACCCCCGGGACAGAATTCACCCCTCCACTTT. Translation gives CASSPPGQNSPLHF.

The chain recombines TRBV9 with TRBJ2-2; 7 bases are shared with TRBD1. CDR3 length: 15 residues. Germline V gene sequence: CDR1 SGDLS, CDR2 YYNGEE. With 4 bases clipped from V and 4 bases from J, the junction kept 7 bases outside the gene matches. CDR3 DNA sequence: TGTGCCAGCAGCCCCCTGGGACAGCGCACCGGGGAGCTGTTTTTT. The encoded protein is CASSPLGQRTGELFF.

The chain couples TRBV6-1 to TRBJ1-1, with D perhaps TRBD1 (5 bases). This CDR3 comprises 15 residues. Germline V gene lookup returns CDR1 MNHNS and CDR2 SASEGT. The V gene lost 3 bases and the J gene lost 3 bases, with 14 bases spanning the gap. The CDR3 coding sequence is TGTGCCAGCAGTGAGTATCGACAAGGGGACACTGAAGCTTTCTTT. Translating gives CASSEYRQGDTEAFF.

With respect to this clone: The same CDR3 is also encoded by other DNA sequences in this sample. CDR3 loop: CASSPGLNTEAFF. The CDR3 nucleotides read TGTGCCAGCTCACCAGGTCTAAACACTGAAGCTTTCTTT. The chain employs TRBV18 and TRBJ1-1; D unclear. This CDR3 region has 13 residues. V was cut by 2 bases and J by 2 bases, with 6 bases left in between. CDR1 and CDR2 from the germline V gene are KGHSH and LQKENI.

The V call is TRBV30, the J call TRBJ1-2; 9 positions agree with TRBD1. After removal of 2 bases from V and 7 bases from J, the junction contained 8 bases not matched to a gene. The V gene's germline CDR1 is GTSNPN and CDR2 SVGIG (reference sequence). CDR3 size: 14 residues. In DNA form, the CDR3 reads TGTGCCTGGAGTCGGGACAGGGCCGTTTCTGGCTACACCTTC. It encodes CAWSRDRAVSGYTF.

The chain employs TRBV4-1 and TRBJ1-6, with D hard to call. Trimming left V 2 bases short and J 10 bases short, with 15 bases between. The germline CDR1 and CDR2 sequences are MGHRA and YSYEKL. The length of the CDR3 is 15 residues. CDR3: CASSQLRPSRSPLHF. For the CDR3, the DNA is TGCGCCAGCAGCCAATTGAGACCTAGCAGGTCACCCCTCCACTTT.

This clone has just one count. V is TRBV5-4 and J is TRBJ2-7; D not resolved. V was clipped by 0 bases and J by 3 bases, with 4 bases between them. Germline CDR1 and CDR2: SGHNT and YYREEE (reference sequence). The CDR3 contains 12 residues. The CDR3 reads CASSLANYEQYF. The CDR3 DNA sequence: TGTGCCAGCAGCTTGGCCAACTACGAGCAGTACTTC.

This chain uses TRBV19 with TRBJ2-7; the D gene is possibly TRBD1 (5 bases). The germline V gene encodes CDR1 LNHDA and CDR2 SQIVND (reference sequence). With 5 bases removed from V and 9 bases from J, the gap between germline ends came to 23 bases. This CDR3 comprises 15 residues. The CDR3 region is CASSRAQGMVDSQYF. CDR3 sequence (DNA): TGTGCCAGTAGTCGTGCGCAGGGCATGGTGGATTCGCAGTACTTC.

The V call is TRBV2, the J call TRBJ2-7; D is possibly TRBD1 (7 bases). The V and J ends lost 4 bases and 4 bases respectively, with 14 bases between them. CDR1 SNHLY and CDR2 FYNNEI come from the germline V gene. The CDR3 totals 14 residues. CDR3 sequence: CASSGQGGRYEQYF. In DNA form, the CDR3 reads TGTGCCAGCAGTGGACAGGGTGGGAGGTACGAGCAGTACTTC.

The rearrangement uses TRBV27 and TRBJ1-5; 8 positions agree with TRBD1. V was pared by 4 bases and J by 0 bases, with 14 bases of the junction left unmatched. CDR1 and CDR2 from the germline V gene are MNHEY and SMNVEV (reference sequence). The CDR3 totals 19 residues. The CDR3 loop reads CASSSLTTGDIYSNQPQHF. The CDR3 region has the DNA TGTGCCAGCAGTTCCTTAACGACAGGGGACATCTATAGCAATCAGCCCCAGCATTTT.

CDR3 residues: CASSIQGAGDTQYF. CDR3 coding DNA: TGTGCCAGTAGTATACAGGGGGCAGGGGATACGCAGTATTTT. The chain joins TRBV19 to TRBJ2-3; 8 positions agree with TRBD1. Losses at the gene ends were 2 bases for V and 6 bases for J; bases not matched to a gene: 4. CDR1 LNHDA and CDR2 SQIVND come from the germline V gene (reference sequence). CDR3 size: 14 residues.

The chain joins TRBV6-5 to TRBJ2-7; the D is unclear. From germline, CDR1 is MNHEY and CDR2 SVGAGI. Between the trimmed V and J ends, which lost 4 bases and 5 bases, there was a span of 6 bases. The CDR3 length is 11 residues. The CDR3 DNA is TGTGCCAGCAGTTTCCAGGACGAGCAGTACTTC. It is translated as CASSFQDEQYF.

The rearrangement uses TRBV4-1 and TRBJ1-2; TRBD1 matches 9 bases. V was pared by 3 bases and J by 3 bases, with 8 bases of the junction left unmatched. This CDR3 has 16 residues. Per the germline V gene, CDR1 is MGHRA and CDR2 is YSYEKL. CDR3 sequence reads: CASSHNRGRSDYGYTF. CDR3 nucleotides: TGCGCCAGCAGCCACAACAGGGGGCGATCGGACTATGGCTACACCTTC.

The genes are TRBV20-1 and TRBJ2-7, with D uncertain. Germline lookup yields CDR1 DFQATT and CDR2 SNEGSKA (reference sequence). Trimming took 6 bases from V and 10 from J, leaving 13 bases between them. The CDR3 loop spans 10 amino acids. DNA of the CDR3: TGCAGTGCCCTAGTAGGTCGACAGTACTTC. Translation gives CSALVGRQYF.

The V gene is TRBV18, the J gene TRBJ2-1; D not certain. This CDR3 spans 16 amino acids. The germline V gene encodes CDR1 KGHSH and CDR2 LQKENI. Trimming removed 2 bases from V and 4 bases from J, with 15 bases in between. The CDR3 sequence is CASSPSSQGAYNEQFF. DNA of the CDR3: TGTGCCAGCTCACCAAGCAGTCAAGGAGCGTACAATGAGCAGTTCTTC.

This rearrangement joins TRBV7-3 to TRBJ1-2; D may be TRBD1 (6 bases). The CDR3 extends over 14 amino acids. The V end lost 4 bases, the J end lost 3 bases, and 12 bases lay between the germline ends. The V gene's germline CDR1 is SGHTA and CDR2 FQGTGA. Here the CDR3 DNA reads TGTGCCAGCAGCTACTCCCGGACAGACTATGGCTACACCTTC. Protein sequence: CASSYSRTDYGYTF.